Listed here are 3 T cell receptor beta chains from one sample, sequenced in a study of shared clonotypes between healthy human individuals. The assay was immunoSEQ multiplex PCR, and TCRdb's table has in-frame clones only and misses some. Seen here are around 990,000 clones, approximately 80% observed once, and the top ten hold 0.85% to 1%. The sequenced material came from memory CD4+ T cells from PBMCs. Subset described: CD45RA-negative fraction. These receptors were collected from a man younger than 30 in good health. Some clones in this sample may be carry-over from other donors' samples.

This clone was observed once. V and J are TRBV19 and TRBJ1-2; weak D call: TRBD1 (6 bases). V was pared by 6 bases and J by 5 bases, with 22 bases between. The CDR3 covers 16 residues. Looked up from germline, CDR1 is LNHDA and CDR2 is SQIVND (reference sequence). This chain's CDR3 is CASSTHRETIGYGYTF. DNA for the CDR3: TGTGCCAGTAGCACGCACAGGGAAACGATCGGATATGGCTACACCTTC. Supplemented by reference TRBV19 and TRBJ1-2, the full variable domain reads DGGITQSPKYLFRKEGQNVTLSCEQNLNHDAMYWYRQDPGQGLRLIYYSQIVNDFQKGDIAEGYSVSREKKESFPLTVTSAQKNPTAFYLCASSTHRETIGYGYTFGSGTRLTVV.

This chain links TRBV25-1 with TRBJ2-7; TRBD1 or TRBD2 may be the D gene (5 bases each). Trimming left V 1 base short and J 0 bases short, with 7 bases between. This CDR3 region has 14 residues. The V gene's germline CDR1 is MGHDK and CDR2 SYGVNS. DNA for the CDR3: TGTGCCAGCAGTGAATGGGGGAACTCCTACGAGCAGTACTTC. Translation gives CASSEWGNSYEQYF.

V is TRBV5-1 and J is TRBJ2-1, with 10 bases lining up with TRBD2. The CDR3 has 16 residues. The germline CDR1 and CDR2 sequences are SGHRS and YFSETQ. Trimming at V came to 3 bases and at J to 7 bases, leaving 10 bases not matched to a gene. CDR3 sequence: CASSSGDSGRRNEQFF. The CDR3 DNA follows: TGCGCCAGCAGCTCGGGTGATAGCGGGAGGCGTAATGAGCAGTTCTTC.